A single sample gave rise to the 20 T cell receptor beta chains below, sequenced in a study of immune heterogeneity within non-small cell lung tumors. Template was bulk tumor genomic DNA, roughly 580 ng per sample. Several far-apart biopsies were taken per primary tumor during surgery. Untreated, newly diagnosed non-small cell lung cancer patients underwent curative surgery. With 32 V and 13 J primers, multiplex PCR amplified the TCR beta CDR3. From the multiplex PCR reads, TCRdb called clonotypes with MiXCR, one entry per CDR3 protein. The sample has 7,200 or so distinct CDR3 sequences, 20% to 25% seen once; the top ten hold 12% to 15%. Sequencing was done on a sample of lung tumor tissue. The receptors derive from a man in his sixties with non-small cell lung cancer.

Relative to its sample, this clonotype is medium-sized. In nucleotides, the CDR3 is TGTGCCAGCAGAACGGACAGGACTGGAAACACCATATATTTT. This codes for CASRTDRTGNTIYF. This chain joins TRBV6-1 and TRBJ1-3, with TRBD1 matching 7 bases. The V gene's germline CDR1 is MNHNS and CDR2 SASEGT. This CDR3 region has 14 residues. V trimming: 6 bases; J trimming: 2 bases; junction bases outside the gene matches: 4.

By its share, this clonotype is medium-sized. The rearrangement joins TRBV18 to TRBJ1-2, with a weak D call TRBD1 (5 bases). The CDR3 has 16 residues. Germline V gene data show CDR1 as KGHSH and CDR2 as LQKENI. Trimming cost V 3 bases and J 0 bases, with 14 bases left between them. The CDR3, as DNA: TGTGCCAGCTCACCTTTATCCCAGGGCTCTAACTATGGCTACACCTTC. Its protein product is CASSPLSQGSNYGYTF.

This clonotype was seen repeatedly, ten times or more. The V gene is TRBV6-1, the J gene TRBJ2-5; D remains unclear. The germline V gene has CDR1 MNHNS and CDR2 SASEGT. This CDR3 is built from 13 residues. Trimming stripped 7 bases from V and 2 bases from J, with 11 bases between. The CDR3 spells CASMALGQETQYF. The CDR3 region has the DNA TGTGCCAGCATGGCCCTGGGACAAGAGACCCAGTACTTC.

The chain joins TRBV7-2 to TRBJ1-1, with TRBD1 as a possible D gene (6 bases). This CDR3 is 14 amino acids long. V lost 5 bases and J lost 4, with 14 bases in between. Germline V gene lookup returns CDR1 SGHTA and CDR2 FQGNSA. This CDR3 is CASSPGRGSTEAFF. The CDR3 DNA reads TGTGCCAGCAGCCCCGGCAGGGGATCCACTGAAGCTTTCTTT. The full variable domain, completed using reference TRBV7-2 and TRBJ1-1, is GAGVSQSPSNKVTEKGKDVELRCDPISGHTALYWYRQSLGQGLEFLIYFQGNSAPDKSGLPSDRFSAERTGGSVSTLTIQRTQQEDSAVYLCASSPGRGSTEAFFGQGTRLTVV.

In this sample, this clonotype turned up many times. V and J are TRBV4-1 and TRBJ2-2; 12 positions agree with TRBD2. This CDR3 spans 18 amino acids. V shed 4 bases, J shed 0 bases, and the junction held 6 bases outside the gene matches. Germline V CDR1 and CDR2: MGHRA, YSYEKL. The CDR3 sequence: CASSRARTSGTNTGELFF. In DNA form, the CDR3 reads TGCGCCAGCAGCCGCGCGCGGACTAGCGGGACGAACACCGGGGAGCTGTTTTTT.

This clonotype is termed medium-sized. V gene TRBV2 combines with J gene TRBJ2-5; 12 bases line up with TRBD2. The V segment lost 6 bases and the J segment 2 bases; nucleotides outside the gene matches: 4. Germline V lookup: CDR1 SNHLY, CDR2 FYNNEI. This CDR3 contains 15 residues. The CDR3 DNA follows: TGTGCCAGCAGGGGAGGACTAGCGGGACAAGAGACCCAGTACTTC. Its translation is CASRGGLAGQETQYF.

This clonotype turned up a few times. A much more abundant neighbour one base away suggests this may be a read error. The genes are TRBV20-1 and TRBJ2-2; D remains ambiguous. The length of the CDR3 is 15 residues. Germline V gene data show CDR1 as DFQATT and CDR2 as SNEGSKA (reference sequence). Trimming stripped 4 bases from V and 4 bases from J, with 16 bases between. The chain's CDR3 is CSAIPLPATTGELFF. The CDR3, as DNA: TGCAGTGCTATTCCACTACCTGCGACCACCGGGGAGCTGTTTTTT.

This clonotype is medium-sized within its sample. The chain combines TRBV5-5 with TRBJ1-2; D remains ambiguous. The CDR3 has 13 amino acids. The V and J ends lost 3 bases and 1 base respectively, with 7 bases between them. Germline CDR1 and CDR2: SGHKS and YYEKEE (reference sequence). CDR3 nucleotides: TGTGCCAGCAGCTCTGTAAATAACTATGGCTACACCTTC. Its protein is CASSSVNNYGYTF.

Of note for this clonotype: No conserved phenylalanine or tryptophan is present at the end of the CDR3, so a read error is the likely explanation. The DNA of the CDR3 is TGTGCCAGCAGGTTAGGACAGGGTGAGCAGTTCTTG. Protein: CASRLGQGEQFL. V gene TRBV11-3 combines with J gene TRBJ2-1; 8 bases fit TRBD1. Per the germline V gene, CDR1 is SGHNT and CDR2 is YENEEA. CDR3 length equals 12 residues.

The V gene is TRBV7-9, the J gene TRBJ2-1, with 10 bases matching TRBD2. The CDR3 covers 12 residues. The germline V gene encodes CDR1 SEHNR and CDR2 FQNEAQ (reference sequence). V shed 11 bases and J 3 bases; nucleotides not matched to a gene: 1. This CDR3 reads CAGTSDYNEQFF. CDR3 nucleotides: TGTGCCGGGACTAGCGACTACAATGAGCAGTTCTTC.

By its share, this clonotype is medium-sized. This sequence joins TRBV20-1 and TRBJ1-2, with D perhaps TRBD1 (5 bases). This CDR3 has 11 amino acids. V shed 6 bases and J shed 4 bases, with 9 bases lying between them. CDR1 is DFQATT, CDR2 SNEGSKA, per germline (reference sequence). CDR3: CSAQEGYGYTF. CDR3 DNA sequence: TGCAGTGCACAGGAGGGCTATGGCTACACCTTC.

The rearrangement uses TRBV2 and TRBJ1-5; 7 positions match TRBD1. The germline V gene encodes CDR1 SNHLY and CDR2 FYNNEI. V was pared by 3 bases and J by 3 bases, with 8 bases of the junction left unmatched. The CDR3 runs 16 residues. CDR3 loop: CASSDTQGFDNQPQHF. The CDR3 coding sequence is TGTGCCAGCAGTGACACACAGGGGTTTGACAATCAGCCCCAGCATTTT.

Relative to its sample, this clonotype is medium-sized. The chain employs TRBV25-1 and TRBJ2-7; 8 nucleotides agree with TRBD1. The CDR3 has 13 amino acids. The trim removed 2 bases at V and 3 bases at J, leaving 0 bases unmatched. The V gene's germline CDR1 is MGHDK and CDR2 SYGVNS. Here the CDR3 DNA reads TGTGCCAGCAGTGAAACAGGGGGCTACGAGCAGTACTTC. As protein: CASSETGGYEQYF.

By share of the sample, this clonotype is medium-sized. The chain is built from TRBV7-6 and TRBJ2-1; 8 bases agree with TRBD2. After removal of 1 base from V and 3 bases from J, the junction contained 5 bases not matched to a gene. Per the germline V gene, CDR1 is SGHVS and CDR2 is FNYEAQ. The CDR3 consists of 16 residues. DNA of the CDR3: TGTGCCAGCAGCTTAGGGGCCGGGACTAGCTACAATGAGCAGTTCTTC. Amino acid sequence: CASSLGAGTSYNEQFF.

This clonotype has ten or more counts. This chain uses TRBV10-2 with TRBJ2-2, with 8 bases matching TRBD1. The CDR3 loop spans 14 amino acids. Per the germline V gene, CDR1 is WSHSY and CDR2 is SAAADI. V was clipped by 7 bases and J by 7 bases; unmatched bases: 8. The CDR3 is CASTSQGEVGELFF. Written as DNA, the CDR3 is TGCGCCAGCACTTCACAGGGGGAGGTCGGGGAGCTGTTTTTT.

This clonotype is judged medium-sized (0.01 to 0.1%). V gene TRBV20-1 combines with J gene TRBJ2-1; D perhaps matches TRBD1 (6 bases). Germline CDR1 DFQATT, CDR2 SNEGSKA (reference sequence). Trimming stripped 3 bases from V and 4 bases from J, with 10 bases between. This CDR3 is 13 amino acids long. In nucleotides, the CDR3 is TGCAGTGCTAGGGACGGACAGTACAATGAGCAGTTCTTC. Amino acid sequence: CSARDGQYNEQFF.

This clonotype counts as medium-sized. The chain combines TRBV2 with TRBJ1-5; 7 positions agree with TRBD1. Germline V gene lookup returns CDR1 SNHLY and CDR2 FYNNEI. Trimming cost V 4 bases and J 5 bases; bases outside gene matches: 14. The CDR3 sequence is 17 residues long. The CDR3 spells CASSAFQGQSVYQPQHF. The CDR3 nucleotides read TGTGCCAGCAGTGCATTTCAGGGACAGAGTGTTTATCAGCCCCAGCATTTT.

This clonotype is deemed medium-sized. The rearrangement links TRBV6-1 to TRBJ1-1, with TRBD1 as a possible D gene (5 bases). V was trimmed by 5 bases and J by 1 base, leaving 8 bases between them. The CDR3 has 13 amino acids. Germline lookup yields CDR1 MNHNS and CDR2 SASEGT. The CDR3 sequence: CASSLGQNTEAFF. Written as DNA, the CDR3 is TGTGCCAGCAGTCTTGGACAGAACACTGAAGCTTTCTTT.

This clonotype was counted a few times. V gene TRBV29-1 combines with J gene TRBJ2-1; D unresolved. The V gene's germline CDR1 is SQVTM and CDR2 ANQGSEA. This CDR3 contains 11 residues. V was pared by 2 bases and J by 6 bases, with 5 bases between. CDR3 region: CSVERVNEQFF. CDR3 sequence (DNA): TGCAGCGTTGAAAGGGTCAATGAGCAGTTCTTC.

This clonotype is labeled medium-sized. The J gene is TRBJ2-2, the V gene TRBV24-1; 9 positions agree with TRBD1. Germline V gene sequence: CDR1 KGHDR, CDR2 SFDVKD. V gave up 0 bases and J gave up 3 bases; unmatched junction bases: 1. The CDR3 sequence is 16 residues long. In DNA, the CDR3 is TGTGCCACCAGTGATTTGCGACAGGGGGACACCGGGGAGCTGTTTTTT. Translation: CATSDLRQGDTGELFF.